Here is one T cell receptor (beta chain) with its context. In the authors' methods: Researchers report that nucleated cell counts were estimated from reference gene primer amplification. Data came from immunoSEQ multiplex PCR; TCRdb stores just in-frame clones and leaves some out. V and J calls and clone size are copied from that table; D and trimming were computed from the DNA. The repertoire holds roughly 100,000 clones, with about 90% as singletons. The V end lost 3 bases, the J end lost 2 bases, and 11 bases lay between the germline ends. This CDR3 spans 15 amino acids. Looked up from germline, CDR1 is SNHLY and CDR2 is FYNNEI. This specimen comes from a study of blood T cell repertoires in COVID-19. The wider study: COVID-19 samples collected from the United States, Italy and Spain covered acute and convalescent phases. Nucleic acid was either cDNA or gDNA, and it came from T cells, B-cell-depleted T cells, or PBMCs.

This TCR was sampled from a middle-aged man in a cohort sampled during active COVID-19. The sequenced material came from peripheral blood. The rearrangement links TRBV2 to TRBJ1-5; D might be TRBD1 (5 bases). The CDR3 DNA is TGTGCCAGCAGTGAGGGGGGGGTAGGCAATCAGCCCCAGCATTTT. Its translation is CASSEGGVGNQPQHF.